This T cell receptor beta chain was retrieved from a study of identical twins. Trimming pared 2 bases from V and 4 bases from J, leaving 11 bases between. CDR3 size: 14 residues. MiXCR, applied by TCRdb to the 5' RACE reads, yields one record per CDR3 protein. This table holds approximately 500,000 distinct CDR3 sequences, roughly 15% found once. These sequences were also reported in another study, on yellow fever vaccine responses in identical twins.

Sequenced: CD4+ T cells sorted from blood. The V call is TRBV12-3 or TRBV12-4, the J call TRBJ1-2, with a tentative D call TRBD1 (6 bases). The sequence was collected from a woman aged 18-29 years in good health. CDR3 in DNA: TGTGCCAGCAGTTTACACGGACAGTTCTATGGCTACACCTTC. Translating gives CASSLHGQFYGYTF.